The 7 T cell receptor beta chains given below trace back to one sample, sequenced in a study of blood T cell repertoires in COVID-19. Profiling relied on immunoSEQ multiplex PCR, and the TCRdb table lists in-frame clones only, not all of them. There are some 250,000 clones in the sample; around 90% occur only once, and 1.2% lies in the top ten. The sample taken for sequencing was PBMCs or T cells enriched from blood (not recorded which). These receptors all come from a human donor in a cohort exposed to, infected with or recovered from COVID-19 (not recorded which). The donor label of this sample is uncertain.

The chain is built from TRBV11-2 and TRBJ1-5, with 7 nucleotides matching TRBD1. The CDR3 covers 16 residues. V was clipped by 5 bases and J by 2 bases; unmatched bases: 9. Germline CDR1 is SGHAT and CDR2 is FQNNGV. In nucleotides, the CDR3 is TGTGCCAGCAGCCGGACAGGCCTTCGGGGCAATCAGCCCCAGCATTTT. Translating gives CASSRTGLRGNQPQHF.

The rearrangement uses TRBV12-3 or TRBV12-4 and TRBJ1-2; the match to TRBD1 covers 7 bases. The CDR3 has 13 amino acids. Trimming at V came to 5 bases and at J to 4 bases, leaving 4 bases not matched to a gene. DNA for the CDR3: TGTGCCAGCAGTCCTCAGGGGGGCTATGGCTACACCTTC. As protein: CASSPQGGYGYTF.

The chain carries TRBV6-5 and TRBJ2-3, with 7 bases aligning to TRBD1. Trimming cost V 7 bases and J 9 bases; bases outside gene matches: 13. Germline CDR1 MNHEY, CDR2 SVGAGI. The CDR3 loop spans 14 amino acids. In nucleotides, the CDR3 is TGTGCCAGCACGCCACCAGGTACACAGGGGACGCAGTATTTT. Translating it yields CASTPPGTQGTQYF.

The V call is TRBV3-1 (or the pseudogene TRBV3-2), the J call TRBJ2-7; 7 bases fit TRBD1. Losses at the gene ends were 1 base for V and 5 bases for J; bases not matched to a gene: 8. The length of the CDR3 is 15 residues. Germline CDR1 reads LGHDT; CDR2 reads YNNKEL (reference sequence). The CDR3, as DNA: TGTGCCAGCAGCCAAGGCTTCCAGGGGGTCGACGAGCAGTACTTC. Translated, it gives CASSQGFQGVDEQYF.

The rearrangement uses TRBV7-9 and TRBJ1-4, with TRBD1 matching 7 bases. Per germline, CDR1 SEHNR and CDR2 FQNEAQ (reference sequence). The V and J ends lost 3 bases and 8 bases, in that order; junction bases with no gene match: 6. The CDR3 consists of 14 residues. CDR3 amino acids: CASSFIQGTEKLFF. DNA for the CDR3: TGTGCCAGCAGCTTTATACAGGGGACGGAAAAACTGTTTTTT.

CDR3 nucleotides: TGTGCCAGTAAACGACAGGGGAATCAGCCCCAGCATTTT. Amino acids: CASKRQGNQPQHF. The chain combines TRBV19 with TRBJ1-5, with 8 bases identical to TRBD1. Germline CDR1 reads LNHDA; CDR2 reads SQIVND (reference sequence). The length of the CDR3 is 13 residues. V was pared by 7 bases and J by 4 bases, with 3 bases of the junction left unmatched.

The chain has TRBV24-1 and TRBJ1-2, with D maybe TRBD1 (6 bases). CDR1 KGHDR and CDR2 SFDVKD come from the germline V gene. Trimming removed 4 bases from V and 5 bases from J, with 13 bases in between. The CDR3 runs 14 residues. The CDR3: CATSDPTTGYGYTF. In nucleotides, the CDR3 is TGTGCCACCAGTGACCCAACAACAGGGTATGGCTACACCTTC.